One and the same sample provided the 18 T cell receptor beta chains below, sequenced in a study of cytomegalovirus exposure and HLA in healthy donors. The PCR had 60 Vbeta and 13 Jbeta primers. TCRdb keeps only in-frame clones here, not all; method: immunoSEQ multiplex PCR. The table lists some 56,000 clones, about 83% of them singletons. Material for sequencing was PBMCs. The receptors were sampled from a human donor in good health.

The chain's CDR3 is CASSLVSGGRYEQYF. The DNA of the CDR3 is TGTGCCAGCAGCTTAGTCTCAGGGGGGAGGTACGAGCAGTACTTC. V is TRBV11-2 and J is TRBJ2-7; D may be TRBD1 (7 bases). The CDR3 extends over 15 amino acids. Germline CDR1 is SGHAT and CDR2 is FQNNGV. V was shortened by 1 base and J by 4 bases, with 14 bases between the two germline ends.

The chain recombines TRBV11-3 with TRBJ2-2, with TRBD1 matching 9 bases. V lost 5 bases to trimming and J lost 7 bases; unmatched junction nucleotides: 8. Germline-derived CDR1 and CDR2 are SGHNT and YENEEA. This CDR3 is built from 15 residues. This CDR3 reads CASSDRTGVFGELFF. CDR3 coding DNA: TGTGCCAGCAGCGACCGGACAGGGGTATTCGGGGAGCTGTTTTTT.

V gene TRBV27 combines with J gene TRBJ1-5, with 7 bases fitting TRBD1. Looked up from germline, CDR1 is MNHEY and CDR2 is SMNVEV (reference sequence). J was trimmed by 0 bases and V by 0 bases; bases with no gene match: 8. The CDR3 loop spans 18 amino acids. The CDR3 region has the DNA TGTGCCAGCAGTTTATCCATGGACAGGAATAATAGCAATCAGCCCCAGCATTTT. Translation: CASSLSMDRNNSNQPQHF.

V gene TRBV4-3 combines with J gene TRBJ1-6; D possibly corresponds to TRBD1 (5 bases). This CDR3 comprises 16 residues. V was pared by 1 base and J by 0 bases, with 7 bases between. Germline V gives CDR1 LGHNA, CDR2 YSLEER. The CDR3 loop is CASSQVQGSYNSPLHF. The DNA for the CDR3 is TGCGCCAGCAGCCAAGTCCAGGGCTCCTATAATTCACCCCTCCACTTT.

This rearrangement joins TRBV5-1 to TRBJ2-3; 9 bases map to TRBD1. The length of the CDR3 is 13 residues. The V gene end was trimmed by 3 bases and the J gene end by 6 bases; junction bases not matched to a gene: 2. Germline lookup yields CDR1 SGHRS and CDR2 YFSETQ. DNA for the CDR3: TGCGCCAGCAGCTCCGGACAGGGGGATACGCAGTATTTT. Translated: CASSSGQGDTQYF.

The chain couples TRBV5-1 to TRBJ2-1; TRBD2 matches at 8 bases. There are 16 residues in the CDR3. Germline V gives CDR1 SGHRS, CDR2 YFSETQ. V shed 0 bases, J shed 4 bases, and the junction held 6 bases outside the gene matches. For the CDR3, the DNA is TGCGCCAGCAGCTTGGAGAGCGGGGGCCCGTACAATGAGCAGTTCTTC. Residues: CASSLESGGPYNEQFF.

This rearrangement joins TRBV2 to TRBJ1-2; D unresolved. This CDR3 spans 11 amino acids. The germline V gene has CDR1 SNHLY and CDR2 FYNNEI. V was clipped by 2 bases and J by 5 bases, with 3 bases between them. In DNA form, the CDR3 reads TGTGCCAGCAGTGAATTATATGGCTACACCTTC. Encoded protein: CASSELYGYTF.

V usage is TRBV4-2 and J usage is TRBJ2-1; D perhaps matches TRBD1 (6 bases). The CDR3 contains 17 residues. The germline V gene has CDR1 LGHNA and CDR2 YNFKEQ. V lost 0 bases and J lost 0, with 12 bases in between. CDR3 DNA: TGTGCCAGCAGCCAAGACCAAGAAGGGGGCTCCTACAATGAGCAGTTCTTC. Its protein product is CASSQDQEGGSYNEQFF.

This chain links TRBV6-1 with TRBJ2-7, with TRBD2 matching 7 bases. CDR3 length: 17 amino acids. The J segment lost 1 base and the V segment lost 4 bases, leaving 13 bases of the junction unmatched. CDR1 and CDR2 (germline): MNHNS, SASEGT. The CDR3 DNA reads as TGTGCCAGCAGTGGGGGTTGGGGGAGGGCCGCTTCCTACGAGCAGTACTTC. Translation: CASSGGWGRAASYEQYF.

CDR3 in DNA: TGTGCCAGCAGTGAAAAGAGTTGGCCAGGTCGGGGAAAACTGTTTTTT. It encodes CASSEKSWPGRGKLFF. The genes are TRBV2 and TRBJ1-4; D is uncertain. The CDR3 runs to 16 residues. Germline lookup yields CDR1 SNHLY and CDR2 FYNNEI. The V gene lost 2 bases and the J gene lost 10 bases, with 20 bases spanning the gap.

CDR3 sequence reads: CASSKSTAQFPDTQYF. CDR3 DNA sequence: TGTGCCAGCAGCAAATCGACAGCGCAGTTTCCAGATACGCAGTATTTT. V gene TRBV21-1 combines with J gene TRBJ2-3; the table's D call, TRBD1, has no DNA check behind it. TRBV21-1 is a known pseudogene. The CDR3 totals 16 residues.

The chain recombines TRBV28 with TRBJ1-5; 8 bases are a match to TRBD1. The germline CDR1 and CDR2 sequences are MDHEN and SYDVKM. V shed 6 bases, J shed 6 bases, and the junction held 7 bases outside the gene matches. This CDR3 region has 14 residues. The CDR3 spells CASRQQGDGQPQHF. CDR3 nucleotides: TGTGCCAGCAGGCAACAGGGGGATGGTCAGCCCCAGCATTTT.

The V call is TRBV27, the J call TRBJ1-1, with D possibly TRBD1 on 5 matching bases. The CDR3 has 16 amino acids. Germline CDR1 and CDR2: MNHEY and SMNVEV (reference sequence). Trimming took off 5 bases at V and 5 bases at J, with 21 bases between the two ends. The CDR3: CASSPRALEGQTEAFF. The CDR3 region has the DNA TGTGCCAGCAGTCCTAGGGCGTTGGAGGGGCAAACTGAAGCTTTCTTT.

Regarding this clone: Distinct nucleotide sequences in the sample also encode this CDR3. The DNA for the CDR3 is TGTGCCAGTAGTATGAGGCCCGGGCTGGGACTAGCGGGGTACGAGCAGTACTTC. This gives the protein CASSMRPGLGLAGYEQYF. The chain is built from TRBV27 and TRBJ2-7, with TRBD2 matching over 13 bases. Trimming took 9 bases from V and 4 from J; bases not matched to a gene: 18. This CDR3 contains 18 residues. Germline-derived CDR1 and CDR2 are MNHEY and SMNVEV (reference sequence).

This chain joins TRBV10-3 and TRBJ2-2, with TRBD1 matching 7 bases. This CDR3 has 14 residues. V trimming: 4 bases; J trimming: 5 bases; junction bases outside the gene matches: 4. In germline, CDR1 is ENHRY, CDR2 SYGVKD. CDR3 DNA: TGTGCCATCAGTGGACAGGGAGTGACCGGGGAGCTGTTTTTT. Encoded protein: CAISGQGVTGELFF.

The table lists this clone with a few counts. The chain has TRBV5-6 and TRBJ2-2; tentatively, D is TRBD1 (6 bases). Trimming shortened V by 4 bases and J by 2 bases, and 12 bases separated the two germline ends. Germline V CDR1 and CDR2: SGHDT, YYEEEE. The CDR3 runs to 15 residues. CDR3 in DNA: TGTGCCAGCAGCCTAACAGGGATTAACACCGGGGAGCTGTTTTTT. The encoded protein is CASSLTGINTGELFF.

The chain recombines TRBV21-1 with TRBJ2-6; whether TRBD2, the table's D call, matches the DNA was not checked. TRBV21-1 is recorded as a pseudogene. This CDR3 region has 17 residues. CDR3 in DNA: TGTGCCAGCATGCGATCCCCGGGACTAGCGTCGTATTTGCCCATGACTTTC. This encodes CASMRSPGLASYLPMTF.

The V and J genes are TRBV6-4 and TRBJ2-1, with 11 bases identical to TRBD2. Germline V gene lookup returns CDR1 MRHNA and CDR2 SNTAGT. Trimming cost V 0 bases and J 8 bases; bases outside gene matches: 9. CDR3 length: 17 residues. For the CDR3, the DNA is TGTGCCAGCAGTGACTCAGGGAGTAGCGGGGGGGCAGATGAGCAGTTCTTC. Protein: CASSDSGSSGGADEQFF.